A single sample gave rise to the 14 T cell receptor beta chains below, sequenced in a study of blood T cell repertoires in COVID-19. TCRdb keeps only in-frame clones here, not all; method: immunoSEQ multiplex PCR. The table includes about 260,000 clones, around 86% detected once. Sequencing was performed on PBMCs or T cells enriched from blood (not recorded which). Receptors originate from a woman aged 45-59 years who had recovered from COVID-19.

The V gene is TRBV30, the J gene TRBJ1-2; TRBD1 matches at 8 bases. Germline CDR1 reads GTSNPN; CDR2 reads SVGIG (reference sequence). V lost 3 bases and J lost 8; bases outside the gene matches: 8. There are 13 residues in the CDR3. In DNA form, the CDR3 reads TGTGCCTGGAGAAAGGACAGGGTTCAAGGCTACACCTTC. Residues: CAWRKDRVQGYTF. The full variable domain, its missing parts supplied by reference TRBV30 and TRBJ1-2, is SQTIHQWPATLVQPVGSPLSLECTVEGTSNPNLYWYRQAAGRGLQLLFYSVGIGQISSEVPQNLSASRPQDRQFILSSKKLLLSDSGFYLCAWRKDRVQGYTFGSGTRLTVV.

This chain uses TRBV6-5 with TRBJ2-2; 10 bases align to TRBD2. The CDR3 consists of 16 residues. CDR1 MNHEY and CDR2 SVGAGI come from the germline V gene. V lost 1 base and J lost 7; bases outside the gene matches: 6. The CDR3 sequence: CASSYLSGRVDGELFF. As DNA, the CDR3 is TGTGCCAGCAGTTACTTGAGCGGGAGGGTCGACGGGGAGCTGTTTTTT.

The chain joins TRBV9 to TRBJ2-3; D gene unclear. V lost 4 bases, J lost 1 base, and 10 bases lay in between. Germline loops: CDR1 SGDLS, CDR2 YYNGEE. The CDR3 spans 14 residues. The CDR3 region has the DNA TGTGCCAGCAGCTCCCGTCTTGGCACAGATACGCAGTATTTT. Its translation is CASSSRLGTDTQYF.

The CDR3 protein is CASSVGNGGQTAYEQYF. The DNA of the CDR3 is TGCGCCAGCAGCGTAGGGAACGGTGGACAAACCGCCTACGAGCAGTACTTC. This chain uses TRBV5-1 with TRBJ2-7, with D maybe TRBD1 (5 bases). The V gene lost 4 bases and the J gene lost 2 bases, with 22 bases spanning the gap. Germline CDR1 and CDR2: SGHRS and YFSETQ. CDR3 length equals 17 residues. Using reference TRBV5-1 and TRBJ2-7 for the parts outside the CDR3, the full variable domain is KAGVTQTPRYLIKTRGQQVTLSCSPISGHRSVSWYQQTPGQGLQFLFEYFSETQRNKGNFPGRFSGRQFSNSRSEMNVSTLELGDSALYLCASSVGNGGQTAYEQYFGPGTRLTVT.

The V gene is TRBV7-2, the J gene TRBJ1-1; TRBD1 might be the D (6 bases). V lost 5 bases to trimming and J lost 1 base, with 11 bases between them. CDR1 and CDR2 from the germline V gene are SGHTA and FQGNSA. This CDR3 is 14 amino acids long. The CDR3 DNA is TGTGCCAGCAGCGCCGGACAGCAGAACACTGAAGCTTTCTTT. It codes for CASSAGQQNTEAFF.

The gene calls are TRBV4-2 and TRBJ1-1; 7 bases match TRBD1. The junction had 1 base not matched to a gene; V was cut back by 3 bases and J by 0 bases. The germline CDR1 and CDR2 sequences are LGHNA and YNFKEQ. The CDR3 loop spans 14 amino acids. CDR3 loop: CASSQTGLNTEAFF. CDR3 nucleotides: TGTGCCAGCAGCCAGACAGGGTTGAACACTGAAGCTTTCTTT.

This sequence joins TRBV2 and TRBJ2-2, with D tentatively TRBD1 (5 bases). The germline V gene has CDR1 SNHLY and CDR2 FYNNEI. V was clipped by 4 bases and J by 6 bases, with 6 bases between them. The CDR3 totals 12 residues. The CDR3 nucleotides read TGTGCCAGCAGTGGCAGGGCCGGGGAGCTGTTTTTT. Translated: CASSGRAGELFF. The full variable domain, in which reference TRBV2 and TRBJ2-2 provide the parts outside the CDR3, is EPEVTQTPSHQVTQMGQEVILRCVPISNHLYFYWYRQILGQKVEFLVSFYNNEISEKSEIFDDQFSVERPDGSNFTLKIRSTKLEDSAMYFCASSGRAGELFFGEGSRLTVL.

The rearrangement uses TRBV10-1 and TRBJ2-7, with D possibly matching TRBD2 (5 bases). V lost 6 bases and J lost 4, with 19 bases in between. CDR3 length: 15 residues. Germline assignment: CDR1 WNHNN and CDR2 SYGVQD (reference sequence). The CDR3 sequence is CASRGTEGEFYEQYF. As DNA, the CDR3 is TGCGCCAGCAGGGGTACAGAGGGAGAATTTTACGAGCAGTACTTC.

The chain couples TRBV3-1 (or the pseudogene TRBV3-2) to TRBJ2-3, with a possible D match to TRBD2 (6 bases). Germline values: CDR1 LGHDT, CDR2 YNNKEL (reference sequence). V gave up 4 bases and J gave up 6 bases, with 14 bases separating them. This CDR3 is built from 14 residues. CDR3 sequence reads: CASSLSGGSDTQYF. Here the CDR3 DNA reads TGTGCCAGCAGCCTATCCGGGGGTTCGGATACGCAGTATTTT.

The chain employs TRBV9 and TRBJ2-3; TRBD2 matches at 9 bases. Trimming cost V 0 bases and J 4 bases; bases outside gene matches: 9. CDR1 is SGDLS, CDR2 YYNGEE, per germline. CDR3 length equals 17 residues. The CDR3 protein is CASSVAGGSGSADTQYF. DNA for the CDR3: TGTGCCAGCAGCGTAGCTGGTGGTAGCGGGAGTGCAGATACGCAGTATTTT.

The chain combines TRBV6-5 with TRBJ2-7, with D possibly TRBD1 on 6 matching bases. CDR1 and CDR2 (germline): MNHEY, SVGAGI. The CDR3 sequence is 13 residues long. Trimming removed 6 bases from V and 4 bases from J, with 13 bases in between. CDR3 nucleotides: TGTGCCAGCAGGATGTACAGGGCATACGAGCAGTACTTC. As protein: CASRMYRAYEQYF.

The rearrangement uses TRBV5-1 and TRBJ2-7; TRBD2 matches at 12 bases. CDR1 is SGHRS, CDR2 YFSETQ, per germline. J gave up 0 bases and V 5 bases, and 9 bases lay outside the gene matches. This CDR3 comprises 17 residues. The CDR3 sequence is CASRALAGGLSSYEQYF. As DNA, the CDR3 is TGCGCCAGCAGGGCACTAGCGGGGGGCCTGAGCTCCTACGAGCAGTACTTC.

This chain joins TRBV7-8 and TRBJ1-1; D remains unclear. CDR3 length equals 12 residues. Germline lookup yields CDR1 SGHVS and CDR2 FQNEAQ. The germline V and J ends were trimmed by 5 bases and 12 bases, with 16 bases remaining between them. The CDR3 nucleotides are TGTGCCAGCAGCCCCGACAAGGAAGTCACTTTCTTT. Translated, it gives CASSPDKEVTFF.

This clone was seen a handful of times. The chain employs TRBV19 and TRBJ1-6, with 7 bases matching TRBD1. Looked up from germline, CDR1 is LNHDA and CDR2 is SQIVND (reference sequence). V dropped 6 bases and J dropped 9; count of bases not matched to a gene: 5. The CDR3 length is 13 residues. The CDR3 is CASRSTGISPLHF. For the CDR3, the DNA is TGTGCCAGTAGGTCGACAGGGATTTCACCCCTCCACTTT.